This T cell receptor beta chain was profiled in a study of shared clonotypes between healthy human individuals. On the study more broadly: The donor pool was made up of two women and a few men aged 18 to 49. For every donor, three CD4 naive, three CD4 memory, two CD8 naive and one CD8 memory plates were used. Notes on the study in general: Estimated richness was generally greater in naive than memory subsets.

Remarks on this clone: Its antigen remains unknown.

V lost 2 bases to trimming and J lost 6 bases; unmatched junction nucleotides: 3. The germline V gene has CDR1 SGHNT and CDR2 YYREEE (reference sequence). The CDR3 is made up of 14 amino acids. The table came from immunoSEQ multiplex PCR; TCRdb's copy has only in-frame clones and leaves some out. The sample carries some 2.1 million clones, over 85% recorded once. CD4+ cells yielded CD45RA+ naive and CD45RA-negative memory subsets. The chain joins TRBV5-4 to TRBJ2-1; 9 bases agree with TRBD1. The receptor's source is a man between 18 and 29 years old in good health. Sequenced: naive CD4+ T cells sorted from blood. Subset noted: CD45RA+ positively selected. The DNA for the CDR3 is TGTGCCAGCAGCTTCGTGACAGGGGGCAATGAGCAGTTCTTC. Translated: CASSFVTGGNEQFF.